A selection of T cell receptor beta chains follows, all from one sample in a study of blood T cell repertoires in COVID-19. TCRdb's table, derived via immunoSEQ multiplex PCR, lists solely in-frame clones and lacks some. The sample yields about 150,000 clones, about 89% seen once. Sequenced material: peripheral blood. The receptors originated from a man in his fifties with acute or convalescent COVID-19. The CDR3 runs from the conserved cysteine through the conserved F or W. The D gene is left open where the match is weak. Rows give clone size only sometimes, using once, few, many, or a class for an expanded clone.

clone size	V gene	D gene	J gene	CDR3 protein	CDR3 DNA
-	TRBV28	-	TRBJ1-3	CASSFLGGRGNTIYF	TGTGCCAGCAGTTTCTTGGGTGGGAGAGGAAACACCATATATTTT
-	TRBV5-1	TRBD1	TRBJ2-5	CASSLGQGYQETQYF	TGCGCCAGCAGCTTGGGACAGGGGTACCAAGAGACCCAGTACTTC
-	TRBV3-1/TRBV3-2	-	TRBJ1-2	CASSKLGSGYTF	TGTGCCAGCAGCAAGCTAGGCAGTGGCTACACCTTC
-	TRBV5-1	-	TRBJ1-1	CASSSQGNTEAFF	TGCGCCAGCAGCTCACAGGGGAACACTGAAGCTTTCTTT
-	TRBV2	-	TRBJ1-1	CASRRTAEAFF	TGTGCCAGCCGGAGGACGGCTGAAGCTTTCTTT
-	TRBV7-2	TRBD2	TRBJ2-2	CASSPTALAGNLNTGELFF	TGTGCCAGCAGCCCGACAGCACTAGCGGGAAATTTAAACACCGGGGAGCTGTTTTTT
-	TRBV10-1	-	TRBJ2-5	CASSDTPGETQYF	TGCGCCAGCAGTGATACCCCAGGGGAGACCCAGTACTTC
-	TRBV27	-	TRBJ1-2	CASSLGPFQRGLTYGYTF	TGTGCCAGCAGTTTGGGCCCTTTTCAGAGAGGGCTCACCTATGGCTACACCTTC
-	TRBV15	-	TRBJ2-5	CATSRGGQQQETQYF	TGTGCCACCAGCAGAGGTGGACAGCAACAAGAGACCCAGTACTTC
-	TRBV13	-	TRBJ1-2	CASSLALRQNYGYTF	TGTGCCAGCAGCTTGGCGTTGCGACAGAACTATGGCTACACCTTC
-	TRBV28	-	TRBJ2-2	CASTRRLVTTGELFF	TGTGCCAGCACCCGCCGACTAGTAACTACCGGGGAGCTGTTTTTT
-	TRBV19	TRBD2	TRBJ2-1	CASRLAGGIYNEQFF	TGTGCCAGTAGACTAGCGGGAGGTATCTACAATGAGCAGTTCTTC
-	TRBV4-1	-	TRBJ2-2	CASSGGLTGELFF	TGCGCCAGCAGCGGGGGCCTCACCGGGGAGCTGTTTTTT
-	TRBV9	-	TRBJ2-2	CASSVTRDSSNTGELFF	TGTGCCAGCAGCGTAACCCGGGACTCCTCGAACACCGGGGAGCTGTTTTTT
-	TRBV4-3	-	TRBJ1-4	CASSQGPAGANEKLFF	TGCGCCAGCAGCCAAGGCCCCGCAGGGGCTAATGAAAAACTGTTTTTT
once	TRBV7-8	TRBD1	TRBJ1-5	CASSSRPGQATHNQPQHF	TGTGCCAGCAGCTCTCGTCCGGGACAGGCTACCCACAATCAGCCCCAGCATTTT
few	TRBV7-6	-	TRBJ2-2	CASSLRVGGELFF	TGTGCCAGCAGCCTACGGGTGGGCGGGGAGCTGTTTTTT
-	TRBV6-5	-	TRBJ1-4	CASTLGSDGQKKLFF	TGTGCCAGCACCCTGGGGTCGGACGGACAGAAAAAACTGTTTTTT
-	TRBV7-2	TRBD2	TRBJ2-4	CASSSFRGLAGIAKNIQYF	TGTGCCAGCAGCTCATTCCGGGGACTAGCGGGGATAGCCAAAAACATTCAGTACTTC
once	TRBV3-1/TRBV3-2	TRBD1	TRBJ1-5	CASSRQGANPQHF	TGTGCCAGCAGCCGTCAGGGGGCGAATCCCCAGCATTTT
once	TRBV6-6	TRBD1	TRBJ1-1	CASSYPNRGGNTEAFF	TGTGCCAGCAGTTACCCGAACAGGGGGGGGAACACTGAAGCTTTCTTT
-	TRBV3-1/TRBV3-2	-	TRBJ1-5	CASSQGHQPQHF	TGTGCCAGCAGCCAGGGCCATCAGCCCCAGCATTTT
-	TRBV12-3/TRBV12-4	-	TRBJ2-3	CASSQGDTQYF	TGTGCCAGCAGTCAGGGGGATACGCAGTATTTT
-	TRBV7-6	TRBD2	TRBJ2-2	CASSYTSGGGHTGELFF	TGTGCCAGCAGCTACACTAGCGGGGGAGGTCACACCGGGGAGCTGTTTTTT
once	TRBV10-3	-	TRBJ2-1	CAIFRGSGPNNEQFF	TGTGCCATCTTTAGGGGAAGCGGGCCGAACAATGAGCAGTTCTTC
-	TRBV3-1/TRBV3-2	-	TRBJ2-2	CASSQDRNTGELFF	TGTGCCAGCAGCCAAGATCGTAACACCGGGGAGCTGTTTTTT
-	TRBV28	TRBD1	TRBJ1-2	CASSLYSTGVTNYGYTF	TGTGCCAGCAGTTTATATTCGACAGGGGTAACTAACTATGGCTACACCTTC
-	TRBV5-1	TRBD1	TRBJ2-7	CATKLGTGAGYEQYF	TGCGCCACCAAACTCGGGACAGGGGCGGGCTACGAGCAGTACTTC
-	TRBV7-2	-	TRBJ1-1	CASSVIGGANTEAFF	TGTGCCAGCAGCGTCATAGGAGGCGCGAACACTGAAGCTTTCTTT
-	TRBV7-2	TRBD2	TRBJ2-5	CASSLVRGSGGKTQYF	TGTGCCAGCAGCTTAGTGCGGGGGAGTGGCGGTAAGACCCAGTACTTC
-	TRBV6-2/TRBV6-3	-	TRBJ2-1	CASSYPPYNEQFF	TGTGCCAGCAGTTACCCTCCGTACAATGAGCAGTTCTTC
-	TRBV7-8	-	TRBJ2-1	CASSLGHISYNEQFF	TGTGCCAGCAGCTTAGGGCACATCTCCTACAATGAGCAGTTCTTC
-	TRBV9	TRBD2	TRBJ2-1	CASSAPGLVTSSYNEQFF	TGTGCCAGCAGCGCCCCGGGACTAGTGACGAGCTCCTACAATGAGCAGTTCTTC
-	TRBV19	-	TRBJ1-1	CASSITAHRGVEAFF	TGTGCCAGTAGTATTACAGCCCACCGGGGGGTTGAAGCTTTCTTT
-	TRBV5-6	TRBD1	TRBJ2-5	CASTLTGVETQYF	TGTGCCAGCACCTTGACAGGGGTAGAGACCCAGTACTTC
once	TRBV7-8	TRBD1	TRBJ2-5	CASSMTGRETQYF	TGTGCCAGCAGCATGACAGGGAGAGAGACCCAGTACTTC
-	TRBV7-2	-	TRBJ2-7	CASSLGSGEIYEQYF	TGTGCCAGCAGCTTAGGGTCGGGAGAGATCTACGAGCAGTACTTC
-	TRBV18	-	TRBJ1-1	CASSPRTDMNTEAFF	TGTGCCAGCTCACCACGGACGGACATGAACACTGAAGCTTTCTTT
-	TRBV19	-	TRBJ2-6	CASSPEEAPGANVLTF	TGTGCCAGTAGCCCGGAGGAGGCCCCTGGGGCCAACGTCCTGACTTTC
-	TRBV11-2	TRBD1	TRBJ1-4	CASRGTGRHEKLFF	TGTGCCAGCAGAGGGACAGGGCGTCATGAAAAACTGTTTTTT
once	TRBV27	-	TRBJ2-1	CASSPGRGAGWSDNEQFF	TGTGCCAGCAGCCCAGGTCGGGGGGCAGGGTGGTCAGACAATGAGCAGTTCTTC
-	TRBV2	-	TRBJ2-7	CASRGAATYEQYF	TGTGCCAGCCGGGGGGCAGCCACCTACGAGCAGTACTTC
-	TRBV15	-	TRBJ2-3	CATSRDPADTQYF	TGTGCCACCAGCAGAGATCCAGCAGATACGCAGTATTTT
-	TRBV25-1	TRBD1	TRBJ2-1	CASSDRRTGGSDEQFF	TGTGCCAGCAGTGACCGACGGACAGGGGGCTCGGATGAGCAGTTCTTC
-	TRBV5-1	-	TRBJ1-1	CASSSDGQGPTEAFF	TGCGCCAGCAGCTCCGACGGCCAGGGGCCCACTGAAGCTTTCTTT
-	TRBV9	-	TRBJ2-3	CASNQEGLTQYF	TGTGCCAGCAACCAGGAGGGTCTTACGCAGTATTTT
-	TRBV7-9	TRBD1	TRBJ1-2	CASSQGQGGENGYTF	TGTGCCAGCAGCCAAGGACAGGGTGGTGAAAATGGCTACACCTTC
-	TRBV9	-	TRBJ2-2	CASSPQAMSPGELFF	TGTGCCAGCAGTCCCCAAGCTATGAGTCCCGGGGAGCTGTTTTTT
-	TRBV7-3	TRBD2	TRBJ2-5	CASSLLGRASGGEETQYF	TGTGCCAGCAGCCTCCTGGGCCGAGCGAGCGGGGGGGAAGAGACCCAGTACTTC